One and the same sample provided the 23 T cell receptor beta chains below, sequenced in a study of cytomegalovirus exposure and HLA in healthy donors. The primer mix had 60 Vbeta and 13 Jbeta primers. Clones were read by immunoSEQ multiplex PCR, and TCRdb kept only the in-frame ones, dropping some. The sample holds about 160,000 clones; approximately 85% are singletons and the top ten take roughly a tenth. The sample was PBMCs. The receptors originated from a man between 45 and 60 years old in good health and CMV-seropositive.

V and J are TRBV25-1 and TRBJ1-5; 7 nucleotides line up with TRBD1. The germline gives CDR1 MGHDK, CDR2 SYGVNS. CDR3 length: 18 amino acids. Trimming at V came to 2 bases and at J to 2 bases, leaving 12 bases not matched to a gene. The chain's CDR3 is CASSERQGNWPGNQPQHF. The CDR3 nucleotides read TGTGCCAGCAGTGAAAGACAGGGCAACTGGCCGGGCAATCAGCCCCAGCATTTT.

The rearrangement joins TRBV7-2 to TRBJ2-1; 7 nucleotides line up with TRBD1. V dropped 1 base and J dropped 6; count of bases not matched to a gene: 3. CDR1 is SGHTA and CDR2 is FQGNSA in the germline V gene. The CDR3 sequence is 14 residues long. The CDR3 loop is CASSLETGINEQFF. The CDR3 bases are TGTGCCAGCAGCTTAGAGACAGGGATCAATGAGCAGTTCTTC.

As regards this clone: Different DNA sequences within this sample yield the same CDR3. The V gene is TRBV2, the J gene TRBJ1-4; TRBD1 agrees at 7 bases. This CDR3 is built from 13 residues. Trimming at V came to 6 bases and at J to 8 bases, leaving 6 bases not matched to a gene. Germline V lookup: CDR1 SNHLY, CDR2 FYNNEI. The CDR3 is CASSEDRREKLFF. CDR3 DNA: TGTGCCAGCAGCGAGGACAGGAGAGAAAAACTGTTTTTT.

The chain uses TRBV21-1 and TRBJ1-6. TRBV21-1 is classified as a pseudogene. The CDR3 has 13 amino acids. The CDR3, as DNA: TGTGCCAGCACCCGGGAAGAGAATTCACCCCTCCACTTT. Amino acids: CASTREENSPLHF.

This clone was counted a few times. The V call is TRBV28, the J call TRBJ1-1, with D maybe TRBD1 (5 bases). V was clipped by 6 bases and J by 12 bases, with 26 bases between them. From germline, CDR1 is MDHEN and CDR2 SYDVKM. This CDR3 region has 15 residues. Here the CDR3 DNA reads TGTGCCAGCAGCTCTCTCGGCGGGGGACCCTTGATACCTTTCTTT. Encoded protein: CASSSLGGGPLIPFF.

This clone was detected only once. The CDR3: CASGRGPTDTQYF. DNA of the CDR3: TGTGCCAGCGGCAGGGGGCCGACAGATACGCAGTATTTT. This rearrangement joins TRBV5-6 to TRBJ2-3; 8 nucleotides agree with TRBD1. Germline V gene sequence: CDR1 SGHDT, CDR2 YYEEEE. The CDR3 spans 13 residues. After removal of 7 bases from V and 3 bases from J, the junction contained 4 bases not matched to a gene. The whole variable domain, filled in from reference TRBV5-6 and TRBJ2-3, reads DAGVTQSPTHLIKTRGQQVTLRCSPKSGHDTVSWYQQALGQGPQFIFQYYEEEERQRGNFPDRFSGHQFPNYSSELNVNALLLGDSALYLCASGRGPTDTQYFGPGTRLTVL.

The chain combines TRBV2 with TRBJ2-1; perhaps TRBD2 as D (6 bases). CDR1 and CDR2 from the germline V gene are SNHLY and FYNNEI. This CDR3 comprises 15 residues. V was cut by 1 base and J by 0 bases, with 7 bases left in between. CDR3 DNA: TGTGCCAGCAGTGAAGACGGGAGCTCCTACAATGAGCAGTTCTTC. It codes for CASSEDGSSYNEQFF. Based on the CDR3 plus reference TRBV2 and TRBJ2-1, the full variable domain is EPEVTQTPSHQVTQMGQEVILRCVPISNHLYFYWYRQILGQKVEFLVSFYNNEISEKSEIFDDQFSVERPDGSNFTLKIRSTKLEDSAMYFCASSEDGSSYNEQFFGPGTRLTVL.

The chain couples TRBV28 to TRBJ1-1, with no clear D. The V gene lost 7 bases and the J gene lost 4 bases, with 10 bases spanning the gap. Looked up from germline, CDR1 is MDHEN and CDR2 is SYDVKM. This CDR3 has 12 amino acids. The chain's CDR3 is CASTMEPTEAFF. DNA of the CDR3: TGTGCCAGCACAATGGAGCCCACTGAAGCTTTCTTT.

This clone was seen a handful of times. This chain links TRBV19 with TRBJ2-1; the match to TRBD2 covers 10 bases. The length of the CDR3 is 15 residues. The junction had 5 bases not matched to a gene; V was cut back by 1 base and J by 8 bases. Germline V CDR1 and CDR2: LNHDA, SQIVND (reference sequence). In nucleotides, the CDR3 is TGTGCCAGTAGTATAGGCCTAGCGGGAGTCTATGAGCAGTTCTTC. It yields the protein CASSIGLAGVYEQFF.

J is TRBJ2-1 and V is TRBV13; tentatively, D is TRBD2 (5 bases). Germline V gene lookup returns CDR1 PRHDT and CDR2 FYEKMQ (reference sequence). The V gene lost 5 bases and the J gene lost 9 bases, with 14 bases spanning the gap. The CDR3 is made up of 13 amino acids. CDR3 in amino acids: CASSPRLAFEQFF. The CDR3 DNA reads TGTGCCAGCAGCCCCCGGCTAGCTTTTGAGCAGTTCTTC.

CDR3: CASSQEGAKDQPQHF. The CDR3 region has the DNA TGCGCCAGCAGCCAAGAGGGGGCCAAGGATCAGCCCCAGCATTTT. The chain combines TRBV4-1 with TRBJ1-5; D perhaps matches TRBD1 (6 bases). The CDR3 spans 15 residues. Trimming took 0 bases from V and 5 from J, leaving 11 bases between them. Germline-derived CDR1 and CDR2 are MGHRA and YSYEKL.

The rearrangement links TRBV29-1 to TRBJ2-1; perhaps TRBD2 as D (5 bases). This CDR3 has 11 amino acids. Germline V gene data show CDR1 as SQVTM and CDR2 as ANQGSEA. V shed 4 bases and J shed 5 bases, with 6 bases lying between them. CDR3: CSVAEDNEQFF. The CDR3 nucleotides read TGCAGCGTTGCGGAGGACAATGAGCAGTTCTTC.

V is TRBV6-1 and J is TRBJ1-2; TRBD1 matches at 11 bases. The CDR3 has 15 amino acids. The J segment lost 10 bases and the V segment lost 4 bases, leaving 11 bases of the junction unmatched. Germline loops: CDR1 MNHNS, CDR2 SASEGT. CDR3 loop: CASSGTGGRSLTYTF. The CDR3 region has the DNA TGTGCCAGCAGTGGGACAGGGGGCCGGTCCTTAACCTACACCTTC.

This chain uses TRBV4-3 with TRBJ2-6; the match to TRBD1 covers 10 bases. The CDR3 is made up of 16 amino acids. V was clipped by 8 bases and J by 4 bases; unmatched bases: 8. CDR1 LGHNA and CDR2 YSLEER come from the germline V gene. The CDR3 reads CASGRQGATGANVLTF. CDR3 sequence (DNA): TGCGCCAGCGGCCGACAGGGGGCAACGGGGGCCAACGTCCTGACTTTC.

This clone was detected once. J is TRBJ2-7 and V is TRBV18; 9 bases map to TRBD1. This CDR3 is built from 14 residues. Germline V lookup: CDR1 KGHSH, CDR2 LQKENI. The trim removed 3 bases at V and 5 bases at J, leaving 5 bases unmatched. The CDR3 region is CASSPWTGDDEQYF. The CDR3 region has the DNA TGTGCCAGCTCACCCTGGACAGGGGATGACGAGCAGTACTTC.

This clone has just one count. This sequence joins TRBV27 and TRBJ1-2; TRBD1 matches 9 bases. This CDR3 comprises 13 residues. The V gene end was trimmed by 8 bases and the J gene end by 7 bases; junction bases not matched to a gene: 8. CDR1 and CDR2 (germline): MNHEY, SMNVEV (reference sequence). The CDR3 reads CASRRDRERGYTF. DNA of the CDR3: TGTGCCAGCCGCAGGGACAGGGAGCGTGGCTACACCTTC.

The CDR3 DNA reads TGTGCCAGTAGGAGGGAGGGACCTAAAAACATTCAGTACTTC. This encodes CASRREGPKNIQYF. The chain links TRBV19 to TRBJ2-4; 7 bases fit TRBD2. The CDR3 loop spans 14 amino acids. The ends lost 6 bases at V and 4 bases at J; junction bases unmatched: 6. Germline CDR1 is LNHDA and CDR2 is SQIVND (reference sequence).

This clone was detected only once. This chain joins TRBV6-6 and TRBJ2-7; 11 positions match TRBD1. The germline V gene has CDR1 MNHNY and CDR2 SVGAGI (reference sequence). Trimming cost V 4 bases and J 6 bases; bases outside gene matches: 8. The CDR3 has 15 amino acids. The CDR3 is CASSSPDRGLFEQYF. In DNA form, the CDR3 reads TGTGCCAGCAGTTCCCCGGACAGGGGGCTTTTCGAGCAGTACTTC.

This clone was observed a single time. The chain carries TRBV28 and TRBJ2-5, with TRBD1 identical over 7 bases. V lost 6 bases, J lost 4 bases, and 8 bases stayed unmatched. The germline gives CDR1 MDHEN, CDR2 SYDVKM. This CDR3 region has 14 residues. DNA for the CDR3: TGTGCCAGCAGATACAGGGGCTCGGGAGAGACCCAGTACTTC. The encoded protein is CASRYRGSGETQYF.

This clone was detected a few times. V and J are TRBV6-1 and TRBJ1-1; no definite D call. There are 13 residues in the CDR3. In germline, CDR1 is MNHNS, CDR2 SASEGT. The V end was cut by 5 bases, the J end by 1 base, with 8 bases between. The CDR3 reads CASSSGPNTEAFF. Here the CDR3 DNA reads TGTGCCAGCAGTAGTGGGCCGAACACTGAAGCTTTCTTT.

The rearrangement uses TRBV28 and TRBJ1-3; D call uncertain. Germline V gene sequence: CDR1 MDHEN, CDR2 SYDVKM. Trimming cost V 5 bases and J 1 base, with 9 bases left between them. The CDR3 runs 14 residues. DNA of the CDR3: TGTGCCAGCAGTGTGCTGGAGTCTGGAAACACCATATATTTT. It yields the protein CASSVLESGNTIYF.

The genes are TRBV29-1 and TRBJ1-3; D uncertain. Germline V CDR1 and CDR2: SQVTM, ANQGSEA. The CDR3 spans 13 residues. With 7 bases removed from V and 2 bases from J, the gap between germline ends came to 12 bases. CDR3 in DNA: TGCAGCGCGAAACAGACTACTGGAAACACCATATATTTT. The encoded protein is CSAKQTTGNTIYF.

This sequence joins TRBV30 and TRBJ1-5; a weak D match, TRBD1 (5 bases). The CDR3 loop spans 13 amino acids. V shed 0 bases and J shed 5 bases, with 8 bases lying between them. Germline CDR1 and CDR2: GTSNPN and SVGIG (reference sequence). The chain's CDR3 is CAWSVQEDQPQHF. The CDR3 DNA follows: TGTGCCTGGAGTGTACAGGAAGATCAGCCCCAGCATTTT. Variable domain in full (rest from reference TRBV30 and TRBJ1-5): SQTIHQWPATLVQPVGSPLSLECTVEGTSNPNLYWYRQAAGRGLQLLFYSVGIGQISSEVPQNLSASRPQDRQFILSSKKLLLSDSGFYLCAWSVQEDQPQHFGDGTRLSIL.